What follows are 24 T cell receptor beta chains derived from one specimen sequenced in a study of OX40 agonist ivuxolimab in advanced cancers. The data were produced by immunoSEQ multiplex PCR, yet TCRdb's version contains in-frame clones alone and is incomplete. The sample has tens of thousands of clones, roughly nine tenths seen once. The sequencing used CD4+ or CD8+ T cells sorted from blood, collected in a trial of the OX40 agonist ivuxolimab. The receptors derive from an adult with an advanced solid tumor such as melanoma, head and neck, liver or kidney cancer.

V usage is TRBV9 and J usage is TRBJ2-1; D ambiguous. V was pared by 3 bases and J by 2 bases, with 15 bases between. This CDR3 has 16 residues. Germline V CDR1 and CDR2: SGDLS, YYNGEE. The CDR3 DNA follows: TGTGCCAGCAGCGGAAAAGGCGGAGAAACCTACAATGAGCAGTTCTTC. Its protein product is CASSGKGGETYNEQFF.

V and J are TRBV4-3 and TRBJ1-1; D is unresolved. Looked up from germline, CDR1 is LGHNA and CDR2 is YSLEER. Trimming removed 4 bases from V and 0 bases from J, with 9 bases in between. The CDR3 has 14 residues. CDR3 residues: CASSREGMNTEAFF. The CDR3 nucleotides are TGCGCCAGCAGCCGTGAAGGGATGAACACTGAAGCTTTCTTT.

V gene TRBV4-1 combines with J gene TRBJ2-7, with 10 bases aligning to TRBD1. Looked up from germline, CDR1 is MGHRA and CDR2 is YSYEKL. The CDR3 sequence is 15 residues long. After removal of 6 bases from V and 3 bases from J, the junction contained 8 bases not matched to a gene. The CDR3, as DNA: TGCGCCAGCAGTCCCGGGACAGGGGACTACTACGAGCAGTACTTC. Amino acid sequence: CASSPGTGDYYEQYF.

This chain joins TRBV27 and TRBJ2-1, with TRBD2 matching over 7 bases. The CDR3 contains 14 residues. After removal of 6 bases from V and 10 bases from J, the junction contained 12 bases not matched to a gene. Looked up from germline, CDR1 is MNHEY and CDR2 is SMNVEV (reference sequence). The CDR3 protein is CASRGPGLPPEQFF. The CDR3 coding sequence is TGTGCCAGCAGGGGACCGGGACTACCTCCCGAGCAGTTCTTC.

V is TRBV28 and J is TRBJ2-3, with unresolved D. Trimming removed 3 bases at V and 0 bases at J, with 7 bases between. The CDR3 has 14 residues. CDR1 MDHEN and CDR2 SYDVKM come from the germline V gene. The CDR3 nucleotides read TGTGCCAGCAGTTTTACATACAGCACAGATACGCAGTATTTT. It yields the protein CASSFTYSTDTQYF.

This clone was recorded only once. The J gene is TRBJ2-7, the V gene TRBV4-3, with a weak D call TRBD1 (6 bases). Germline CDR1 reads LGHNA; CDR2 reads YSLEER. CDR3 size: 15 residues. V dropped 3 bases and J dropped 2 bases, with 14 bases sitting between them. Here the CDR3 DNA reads TGCGCCAGCAGCCAGGGCTCAGGGGCCCCCTACGAGCAGTACTTC. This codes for CASSQGSGAPYEQYF.

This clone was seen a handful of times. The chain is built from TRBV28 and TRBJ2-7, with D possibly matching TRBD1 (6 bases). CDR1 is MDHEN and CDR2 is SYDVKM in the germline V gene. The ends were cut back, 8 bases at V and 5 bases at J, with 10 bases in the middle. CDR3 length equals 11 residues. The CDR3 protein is CASGRGHEQYF. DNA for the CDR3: TGTGCCAGCGGCAGGGGCCACGAGCAGTACTTC.

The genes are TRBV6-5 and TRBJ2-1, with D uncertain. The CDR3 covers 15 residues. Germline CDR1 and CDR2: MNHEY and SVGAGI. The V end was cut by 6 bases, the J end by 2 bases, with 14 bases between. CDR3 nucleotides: TGTGCCAGCAGCCCCAGGAGCGCAACCTACAATGAGCAGTTCTTC. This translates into CASSPRSATYNEQFF.

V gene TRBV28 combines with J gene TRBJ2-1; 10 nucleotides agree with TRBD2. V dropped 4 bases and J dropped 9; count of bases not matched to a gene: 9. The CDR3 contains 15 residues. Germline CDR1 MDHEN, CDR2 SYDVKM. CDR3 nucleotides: TGTGCCAGCAGTTCCCCGCTAGCGGGAGTGTTTGAGCAGTTCTTC. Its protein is CASSSPLAGVFEQFF.

The CDR3 loop is CASSLLDRGQETQYF. The CDR3 region has the DNA TGTGCCAGCAGTTTATTGGACAGGGGCCAAGAGACCCAGTACTTC. The chain links TRBV28 to TRBJ2-5; 9 nucleotides match TRBD1. Germline V gene lookup returns CDR1 MDHEN and CDR2 SYDVKM. The trim removed 1 base at V and 1 base at J, leaving 1 base unmatched. CDR3 length equals 15 residues.

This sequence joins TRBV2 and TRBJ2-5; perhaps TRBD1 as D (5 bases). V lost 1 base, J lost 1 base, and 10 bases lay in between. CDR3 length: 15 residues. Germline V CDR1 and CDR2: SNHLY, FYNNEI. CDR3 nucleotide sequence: TGTGCCAGCAGTGAAGGGGGCCCAGGCCAAGAGACCCAGTACTTC. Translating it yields CASSEGGPGQETQYF.

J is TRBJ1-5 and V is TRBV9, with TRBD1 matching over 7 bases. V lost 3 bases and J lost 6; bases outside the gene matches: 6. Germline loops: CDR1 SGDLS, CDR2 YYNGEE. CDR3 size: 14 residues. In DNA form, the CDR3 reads TGTGCCAGCAGCGAGGGGGCAGGGGGTCAGCCCCAGCATTTT. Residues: CASSEGAGGQPQHF.

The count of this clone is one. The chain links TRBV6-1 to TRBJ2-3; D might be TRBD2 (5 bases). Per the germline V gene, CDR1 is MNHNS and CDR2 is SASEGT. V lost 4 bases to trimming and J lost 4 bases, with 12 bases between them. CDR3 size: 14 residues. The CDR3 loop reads CASSGGLSPDTQYF. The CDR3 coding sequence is TGTGCCAGCAGTGGAGGGTTAAGTCCAGATACGCAGTATTTT.

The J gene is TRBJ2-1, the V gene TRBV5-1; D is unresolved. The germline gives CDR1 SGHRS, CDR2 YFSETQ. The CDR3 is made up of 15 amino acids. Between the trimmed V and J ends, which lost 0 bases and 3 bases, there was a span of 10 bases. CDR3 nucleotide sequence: TGCGCCAGCAGCTTGGCGGCAGGAGACTACAATGAGCAGTTCTTC. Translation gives CASSLAAGDYNEQFF.

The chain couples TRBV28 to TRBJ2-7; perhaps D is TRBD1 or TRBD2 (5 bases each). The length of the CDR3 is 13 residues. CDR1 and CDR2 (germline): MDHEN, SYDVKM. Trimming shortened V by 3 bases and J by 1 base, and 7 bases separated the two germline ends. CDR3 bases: TGTGCCAGCAGTTTGGGGGTATCCTACGAGCAGTACTTC. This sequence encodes CASSLGVSYEQYF. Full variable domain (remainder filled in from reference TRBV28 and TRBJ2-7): DVKVTQSSRYLVKRTGEKVFLECVQDMDHENMFWYRQDPGLGLRLIYFSYDVKMKEKGDIPEGYSVSREKKERFSLILESASTNQTSMYLCASSLGVSYEQYFGPGTRLTVT.

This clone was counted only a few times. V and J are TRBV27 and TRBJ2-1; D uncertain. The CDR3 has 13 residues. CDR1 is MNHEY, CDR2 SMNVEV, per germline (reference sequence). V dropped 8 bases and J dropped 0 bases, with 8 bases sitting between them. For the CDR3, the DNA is TGTGCCAGCCGCGATAGCTCCTACAATGAGCAGTTCTTC. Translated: CASRDSSYNEQFF.

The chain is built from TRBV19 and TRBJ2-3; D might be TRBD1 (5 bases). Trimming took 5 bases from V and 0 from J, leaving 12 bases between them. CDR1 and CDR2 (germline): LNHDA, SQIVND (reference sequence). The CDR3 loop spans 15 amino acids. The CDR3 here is CASSASGSSTDTQYF. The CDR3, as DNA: TGTGCCAGTAGTGCGTCAGGGTCCAGCACAGATACGCAGTATTTT.

CDR3 region: CASSLGRTSGPYNEQFF. The CDR3 region has the DNA TGTGCCAGCAGCTTAGGGCGGACTAGCGGACCCTACAATGAGCAGTTCTTC. The rearrangement joins TRBV11-3 to TRBJ2-1, with 10 nucleotides matching TRBD2. Germline CDR1 reads SGHNT; CDR2 reads YENEEA. V trimming: 1 base; J trimming: 2 bases; junction bases outside the gene matches: 5. The CDR3 runs to 17 residues.

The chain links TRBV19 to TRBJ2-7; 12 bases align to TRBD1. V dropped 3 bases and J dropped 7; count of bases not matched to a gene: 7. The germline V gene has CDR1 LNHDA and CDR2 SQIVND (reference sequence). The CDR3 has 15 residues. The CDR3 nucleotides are TGTGCCAGTAGTATGGGGGACAGGGGGCCGACAGAGCAGTACTTC. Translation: CASSMGDRGPTEQYF.

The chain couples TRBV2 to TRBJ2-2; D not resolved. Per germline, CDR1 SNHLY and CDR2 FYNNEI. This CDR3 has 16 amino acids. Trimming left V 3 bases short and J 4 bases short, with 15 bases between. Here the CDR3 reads CASSDFSLPSTGELFF. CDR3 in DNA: TGTGCCAGCAGTGATTTCTCCCTTCCTAGCACCGGGGAGCTGTTTTTT.

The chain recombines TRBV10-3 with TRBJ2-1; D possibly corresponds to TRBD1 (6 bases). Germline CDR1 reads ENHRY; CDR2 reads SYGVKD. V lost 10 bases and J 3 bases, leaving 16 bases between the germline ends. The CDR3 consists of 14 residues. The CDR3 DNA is TGTGCCACCGCACCGGGACAAGGCTACAATGAGCAGTTCTTC. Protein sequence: CATAPGQGYNEQFF.

CDR3 nucleotides: TGCGCCAGCAGCCGCGGACAGGGAGGTGTTGGGGGCACTGAAGCTTTCTTT. Its protein product is CASSRGQGGVGGTEAFF. This chain connects TRBV5-1 to TRBJ1-1; 8 positions match TRBD1. The CDR3 totals 17 residues. Germline V gene sequence: CDR1 SGHRS, CDR2 YFSETQ. J was trimmed by 4 bases and V by 4 bases; bases with no gene match: 15.

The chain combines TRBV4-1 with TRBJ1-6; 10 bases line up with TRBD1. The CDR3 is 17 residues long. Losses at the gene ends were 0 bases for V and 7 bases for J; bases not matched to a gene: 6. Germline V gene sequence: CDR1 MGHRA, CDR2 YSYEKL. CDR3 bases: TGCGCCAGCAGCCAAGATAGGGGACAGGGGATAAATTCACCCCTCCACTTT. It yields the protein CASSQDRGQGINSPLHF.

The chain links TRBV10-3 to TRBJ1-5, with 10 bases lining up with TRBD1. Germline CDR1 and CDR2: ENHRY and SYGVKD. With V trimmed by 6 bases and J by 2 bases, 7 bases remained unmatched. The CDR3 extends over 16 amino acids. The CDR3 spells CAISRPGTGGNQPQHF. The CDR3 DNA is TGTGCCATCAGCCGTCCCGGGACAGGGGGCAATCAGCCCCAGCATTTT.